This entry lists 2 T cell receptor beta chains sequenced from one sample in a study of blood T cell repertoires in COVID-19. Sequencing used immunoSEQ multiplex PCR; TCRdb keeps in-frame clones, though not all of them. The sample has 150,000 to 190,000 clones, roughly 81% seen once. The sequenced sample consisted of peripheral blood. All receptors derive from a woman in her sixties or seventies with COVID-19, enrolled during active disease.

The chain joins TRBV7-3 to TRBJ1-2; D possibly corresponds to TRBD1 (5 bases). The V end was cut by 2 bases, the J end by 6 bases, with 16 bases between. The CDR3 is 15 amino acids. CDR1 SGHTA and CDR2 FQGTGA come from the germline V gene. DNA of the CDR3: TGTGCCAGCAGCTTAGCCCCGGGGGGTATGGATGGCTACACCTTC. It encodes CASSLAPGGMDGYTF.

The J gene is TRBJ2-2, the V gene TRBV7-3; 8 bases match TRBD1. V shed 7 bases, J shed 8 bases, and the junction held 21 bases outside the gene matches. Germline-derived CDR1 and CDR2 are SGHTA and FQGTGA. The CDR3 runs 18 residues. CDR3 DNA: TGTGCCAGCACCTTCATCAGACCGGGACAGGCTGGAGTTGGGGAGCTGTTTTTT. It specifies CASTFIRPGQAGVGELFF.